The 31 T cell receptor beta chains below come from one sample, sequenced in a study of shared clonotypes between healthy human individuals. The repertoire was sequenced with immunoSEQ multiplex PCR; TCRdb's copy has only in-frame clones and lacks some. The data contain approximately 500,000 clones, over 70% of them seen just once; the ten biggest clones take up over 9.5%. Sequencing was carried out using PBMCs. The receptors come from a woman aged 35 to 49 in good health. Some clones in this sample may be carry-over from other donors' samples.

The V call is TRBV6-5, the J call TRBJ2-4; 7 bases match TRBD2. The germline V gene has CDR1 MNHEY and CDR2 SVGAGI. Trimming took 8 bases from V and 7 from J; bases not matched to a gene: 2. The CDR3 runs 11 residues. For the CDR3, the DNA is TGTGCCAGCCGGCGGGGGAACATTCAGTACTTC. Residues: CASRRGNIQYF.

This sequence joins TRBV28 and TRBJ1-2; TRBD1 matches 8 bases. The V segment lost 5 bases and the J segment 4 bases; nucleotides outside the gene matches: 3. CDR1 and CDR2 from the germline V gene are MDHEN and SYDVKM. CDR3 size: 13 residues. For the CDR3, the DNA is TGTGCCAGCAGTGTACAGGGGGGCTATGGCTACACCTTC. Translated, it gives CASSVQGGYGYTF.

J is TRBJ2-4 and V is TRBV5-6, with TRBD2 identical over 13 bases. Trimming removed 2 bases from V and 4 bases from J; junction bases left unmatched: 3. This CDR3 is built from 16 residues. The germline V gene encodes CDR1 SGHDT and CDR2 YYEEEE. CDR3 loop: CASSLLTSGGKNIQYF. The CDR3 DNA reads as TGTGCCAGCAGCTTACTGACTAGCGGGGGGAAAAACATTCAGTACTTC.

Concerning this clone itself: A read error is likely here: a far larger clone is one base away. For the CDR3, the DNA is TGTGCCAGCGGGGCCGGTTTGGGACTGTCCTACAATGAGCAGTTCTTC. It specifies CASGAGLGLSYNEQFF. The chain carries TRBV2 and TRBJ2-1; weak D call: TRBD2 (6 bases). The CDR3 runs 16 residues. V was cut by 8 bases and J by 1 base, with 18 bases left in between. Germline V gives CDR1 SNHLY, CDR2 FYNNEI.

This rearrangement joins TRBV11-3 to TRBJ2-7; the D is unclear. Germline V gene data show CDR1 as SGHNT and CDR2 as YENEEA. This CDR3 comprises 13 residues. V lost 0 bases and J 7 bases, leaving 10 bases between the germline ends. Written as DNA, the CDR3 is TGTGCCAGCAGCTTAGACAGCCTCCGGGAGCAGTACTTC. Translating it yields CASSLDSLREQYF.

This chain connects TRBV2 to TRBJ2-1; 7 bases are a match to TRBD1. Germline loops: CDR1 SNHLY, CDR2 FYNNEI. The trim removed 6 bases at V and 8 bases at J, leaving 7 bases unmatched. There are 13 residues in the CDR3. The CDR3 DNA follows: TGTGCCAGCAGCGACAGGGTGGCGCATGAGCAGTTCTTC. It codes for CASSDRVAHEQFF.

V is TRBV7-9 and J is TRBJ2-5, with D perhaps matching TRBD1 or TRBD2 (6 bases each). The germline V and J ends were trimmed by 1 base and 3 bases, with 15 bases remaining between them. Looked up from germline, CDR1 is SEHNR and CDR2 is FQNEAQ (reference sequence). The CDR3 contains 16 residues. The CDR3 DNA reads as TGTGCCAGCAGCTTAGGCAGCGCAAGGGGGGAAGAGACCCAGTACTTC. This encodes CASSLGSARGEETQYF.

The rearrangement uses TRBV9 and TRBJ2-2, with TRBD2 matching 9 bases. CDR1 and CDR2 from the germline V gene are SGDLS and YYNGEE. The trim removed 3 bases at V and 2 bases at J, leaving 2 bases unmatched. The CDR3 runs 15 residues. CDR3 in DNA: TGTGCCAGCAGCGGACTAGCGGAAAACACCGGGGAGCTGTTTTTT. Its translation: CASSGLAENTGELFF.

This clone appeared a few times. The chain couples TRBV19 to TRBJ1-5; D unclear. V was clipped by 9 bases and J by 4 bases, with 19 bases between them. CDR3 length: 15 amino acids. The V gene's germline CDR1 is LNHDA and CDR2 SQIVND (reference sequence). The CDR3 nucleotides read TGTGCCAGCGACGCGGGAAGTTTTCGGAATCAGCCCCAGCATTTT. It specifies CASDAGSFRNQPQHF.

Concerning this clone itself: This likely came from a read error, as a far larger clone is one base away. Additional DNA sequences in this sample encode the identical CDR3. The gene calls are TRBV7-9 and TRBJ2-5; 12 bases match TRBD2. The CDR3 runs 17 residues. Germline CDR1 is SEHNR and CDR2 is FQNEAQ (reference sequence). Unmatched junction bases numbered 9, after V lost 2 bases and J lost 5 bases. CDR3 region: CASSLRASGRAGETQYF. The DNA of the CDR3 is TGTGCCAGCAGCTTACGGGCTAGCGGGAGGGCCGGTGAGACCCAGTACTTC.

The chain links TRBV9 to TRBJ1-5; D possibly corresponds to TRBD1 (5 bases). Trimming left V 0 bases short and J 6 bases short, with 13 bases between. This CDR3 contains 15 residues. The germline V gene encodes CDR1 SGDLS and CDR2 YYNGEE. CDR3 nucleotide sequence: TGTGCCAGCAGCGTAGGTGGGGGTTCGGGTCAGCCCCAGCATTTT. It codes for CASSVGGGSGQPQHF.

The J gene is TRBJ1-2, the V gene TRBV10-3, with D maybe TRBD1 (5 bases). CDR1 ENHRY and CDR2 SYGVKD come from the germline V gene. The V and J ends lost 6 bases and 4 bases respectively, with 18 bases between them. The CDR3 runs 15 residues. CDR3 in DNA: TGTGCCATCAGCGGGACGGGTGGGGAGGGCTATGGCTACACCTTC. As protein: CAISGTGGEGYGYTF.

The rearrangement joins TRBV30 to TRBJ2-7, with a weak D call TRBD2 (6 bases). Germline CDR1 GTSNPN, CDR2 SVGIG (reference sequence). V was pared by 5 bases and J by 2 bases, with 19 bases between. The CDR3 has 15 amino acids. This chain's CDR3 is CAWDGGEFRAYEQYF. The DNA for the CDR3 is TGTGCCTGGGACGGGGGTGAGTTTCGGGCCTACGAGCAGTACTTC.

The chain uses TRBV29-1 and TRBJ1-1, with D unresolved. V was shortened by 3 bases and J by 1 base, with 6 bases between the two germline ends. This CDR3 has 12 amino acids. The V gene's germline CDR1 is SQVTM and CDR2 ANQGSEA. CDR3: CSVDKANTEAFF. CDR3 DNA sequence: TGCAGCGTTGATAAAGCGAACACTGAAGCTTTCTTT.

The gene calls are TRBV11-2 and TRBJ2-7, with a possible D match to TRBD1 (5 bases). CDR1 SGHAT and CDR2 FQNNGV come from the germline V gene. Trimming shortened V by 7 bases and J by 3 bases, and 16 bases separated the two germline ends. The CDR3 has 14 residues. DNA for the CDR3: TGTGCCAGCATCGCCGGCCTAGGGGACTACGAGCAGTACTTC. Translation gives CASIAGLGDYEQYF.

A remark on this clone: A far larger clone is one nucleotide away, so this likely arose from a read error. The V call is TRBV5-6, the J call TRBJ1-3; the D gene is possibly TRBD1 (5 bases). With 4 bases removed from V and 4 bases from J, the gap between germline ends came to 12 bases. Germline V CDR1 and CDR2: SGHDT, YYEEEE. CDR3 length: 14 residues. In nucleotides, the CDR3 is TGTGCCAGCAGCCCCGAAGGGGCGGGAAACACCATATATTTT. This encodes CASSPEGAGNTIYF.

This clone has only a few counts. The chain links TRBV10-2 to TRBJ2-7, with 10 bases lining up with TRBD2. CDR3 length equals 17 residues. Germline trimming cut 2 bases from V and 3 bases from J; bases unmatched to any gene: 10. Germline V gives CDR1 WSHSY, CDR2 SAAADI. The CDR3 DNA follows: TGCGCCAGCAGTGAGGGTAGCGGGAGGTCTGGGTTCTACGAGCAGTACTTC. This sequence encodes CASSEGSGRSGFYEQYF.

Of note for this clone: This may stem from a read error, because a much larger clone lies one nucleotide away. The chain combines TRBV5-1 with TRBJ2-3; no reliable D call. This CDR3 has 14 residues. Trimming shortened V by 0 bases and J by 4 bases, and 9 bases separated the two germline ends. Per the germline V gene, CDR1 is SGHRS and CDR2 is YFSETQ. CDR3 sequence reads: CASSLGTTADTQYF. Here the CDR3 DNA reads TGCGCCAGCAGCTTGGGGACCACCGCAGATACGCAGTATTTT.

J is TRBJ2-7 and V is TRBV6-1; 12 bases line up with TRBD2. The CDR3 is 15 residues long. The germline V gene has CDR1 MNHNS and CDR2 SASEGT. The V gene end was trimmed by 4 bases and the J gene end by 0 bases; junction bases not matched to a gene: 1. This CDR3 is CASSGLAGASYEQYF. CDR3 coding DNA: TGTGCCAGCAGTGGACTAGCGGGGGCCTCCTACGAGCAGTACTTC.

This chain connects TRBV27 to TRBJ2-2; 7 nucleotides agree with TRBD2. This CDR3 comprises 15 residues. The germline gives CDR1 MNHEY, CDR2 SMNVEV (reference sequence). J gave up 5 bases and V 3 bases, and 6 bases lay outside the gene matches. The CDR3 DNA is TGTGCCAGCAGTTTGCGGGGGAGAGGGACCGGGGAGCTGTTTTTT. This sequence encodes CASSLRGRGTGELFF.

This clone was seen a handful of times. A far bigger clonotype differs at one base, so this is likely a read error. In nucleotides, the CDR3 is TGTGCCAGCAGTGAAAATAGGTATTTAGTTGAAGCTTTCTTT. Encoded protein: CASSENRYLVEAFF. J is TRBJ1-1 and V is TRBV2; D remains ambiguous. The V gene's germline CDR1 is SNHLY and CDR2 FYNNEI. There are 14 residues in the CDR3. Trimming took off 2 bases at V and 7 bases at J, with 14 bases between the two ends.

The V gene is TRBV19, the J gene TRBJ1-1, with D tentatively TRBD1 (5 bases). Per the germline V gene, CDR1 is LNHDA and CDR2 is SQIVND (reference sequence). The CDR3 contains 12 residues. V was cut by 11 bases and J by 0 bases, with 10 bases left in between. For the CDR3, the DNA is TGTGCCGTGGGGACGTTGAACACTGAAGCTTTCTTT. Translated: CAVGTLNTEAFF.

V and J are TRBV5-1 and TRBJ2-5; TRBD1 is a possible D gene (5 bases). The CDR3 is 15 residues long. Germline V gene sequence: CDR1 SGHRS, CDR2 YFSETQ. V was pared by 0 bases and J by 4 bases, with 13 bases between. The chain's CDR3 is CASSLVQGSGETQYF. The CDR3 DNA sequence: TGCGCCAGCAGCTTGGTTCAGGGTTCGGGAGAGACCCAGTACTTC.

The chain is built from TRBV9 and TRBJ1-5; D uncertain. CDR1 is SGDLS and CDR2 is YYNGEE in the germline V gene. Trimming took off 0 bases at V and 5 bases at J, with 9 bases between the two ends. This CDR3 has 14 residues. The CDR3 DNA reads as TGTGCCAGCAGCGTAGATGGAACCGATCAGCCCCAGCATTTT. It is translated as CASSVDGTDQPQHF.

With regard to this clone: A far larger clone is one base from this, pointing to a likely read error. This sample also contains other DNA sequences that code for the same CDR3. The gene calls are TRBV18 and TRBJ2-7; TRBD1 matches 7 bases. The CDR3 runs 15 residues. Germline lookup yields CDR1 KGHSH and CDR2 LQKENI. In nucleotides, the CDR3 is TGTGCCAGCTCACCAAGTGGGACAGCAGTATACGAGCAGTACTTT. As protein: CASSPSGTAVYEQYF. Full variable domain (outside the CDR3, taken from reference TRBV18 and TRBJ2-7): NAGVMQNPRHLVRRRGQEARLRCSPMKGHSHVYWYRQLPEEGLKFMVYLQKENIIDESGMPKERFSAEFPKEGPSILRIQQVVRGDSAAYFCASSPSGTAVYEQYFGPGTRLTVT.

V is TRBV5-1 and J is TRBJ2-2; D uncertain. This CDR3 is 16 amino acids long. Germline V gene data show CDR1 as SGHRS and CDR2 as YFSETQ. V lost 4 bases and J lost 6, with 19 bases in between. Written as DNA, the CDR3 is TGCGCCAGCAGCCCCCAGTTCCTACGGGCGCCCGGGGAGCTGTTTTTT. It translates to CASSPQFLRAPGELFF.

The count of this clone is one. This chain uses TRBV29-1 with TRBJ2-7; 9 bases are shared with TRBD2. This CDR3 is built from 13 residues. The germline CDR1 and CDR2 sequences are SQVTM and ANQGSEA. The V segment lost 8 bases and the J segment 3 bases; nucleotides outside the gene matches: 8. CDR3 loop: CSMLAGDYYEQYF. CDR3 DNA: TGCAGCATGTTAGCGGGGGACTACTACGAGCAGTACTTC.

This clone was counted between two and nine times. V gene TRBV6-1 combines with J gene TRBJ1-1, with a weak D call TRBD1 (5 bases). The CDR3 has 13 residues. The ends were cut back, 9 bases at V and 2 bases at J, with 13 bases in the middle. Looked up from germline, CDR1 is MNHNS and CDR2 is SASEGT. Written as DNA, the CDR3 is TGTGCCAGTCGGTACCAGGGAAACACTGAAGCTTTCTTT. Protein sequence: CASRYQGNTEAFF.

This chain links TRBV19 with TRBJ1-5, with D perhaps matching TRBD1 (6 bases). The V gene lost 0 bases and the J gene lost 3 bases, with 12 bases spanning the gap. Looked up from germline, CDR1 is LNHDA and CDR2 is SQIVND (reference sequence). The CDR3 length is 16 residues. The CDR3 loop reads CASSIEQGRDNQPQHF. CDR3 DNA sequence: TGTGCCAGTAGTATAGAACAGGGTAGGGACAATCAGCCCCAGCATTTT.

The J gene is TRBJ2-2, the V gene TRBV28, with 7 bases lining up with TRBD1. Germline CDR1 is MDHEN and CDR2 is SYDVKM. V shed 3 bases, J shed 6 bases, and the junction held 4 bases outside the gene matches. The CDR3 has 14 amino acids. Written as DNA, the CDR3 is TGTGCCAGCAGTTTCGGGGACAGTCCCGGGGAGCTGTTTTTT. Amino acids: CASSFGDSPGELFF.

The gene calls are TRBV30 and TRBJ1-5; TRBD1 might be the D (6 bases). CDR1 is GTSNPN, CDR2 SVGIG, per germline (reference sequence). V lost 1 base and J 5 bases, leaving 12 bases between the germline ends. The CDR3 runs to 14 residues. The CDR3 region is CAWSEGTIDQPQHF. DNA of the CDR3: TGTGCCTGGAGTGAGGGGACAATCGATCAGCCCCAGCATTTT.